Below are 27 T cell receptor beta chains sequenced from a single sample in a study of T cell responses to AZD1222 COVID-19 vaccine. Using immunoSEQ multiplex PCR, the repertoire was profiled, and TCRdb retains in-frame clones only, with some absent. The repertoire holds approximately 190,000 clones, with 80% to 90% as singletons. Sequencing was performed on peripheral blood, taken on day 0 of MenACWY control vaccination. The receptors were gathered from an adult in good health.

CDR3 protein: CASSPGTGGEKLFF. CDR3 sequence (DNA): TGCGCCAGCAGCCCGGGGACAGGTGGTGAAAAACTGTTTTTT. J is TRBJ1-4 and V is TRBV5-1; the match to TRBD1 covers 8 bases. Germline V CDR1 and CDR2: SGHRS, YFSETQ. V shed 4 bases and J 7 bases; nucleotides not matched to a gene: 6. The CDR3 is 14 residues long.

This clone was picked up one time. This chain links TRBV7-9 with TRBJ2-7; D is unclear. V was trimmed by 5 bases and J by 4 bases, leaving 18 bases between them. Germline V lookup: CDR1 SEHNR, CDR2 FQNEAQ (reference sequence). The CDR3 extends over 15 amino acids. The CDR3 nucleotides read TGTGCCAGCAGCCCCCGTGGTAGCCCGATGTACGAGCAGTACTTC. Translating gives CASSPRGSPMYEQYF.

V and J are TRBV6-4 and TRBJ2-7; 7 bases are a match to TRBD1. CDR3 size: 15 residues. Germline CDR1 MRHNA, CDR2 SNTAGT. Germline trimming cut 8 bases from V and 2 bases from J; bases unmatched to any gene: 12. The CDR3 loop is CASQKGTARTYEQYF. The CDR3 region has the DNA TGTGCCAGCCAGAAAGGGACAGCCCGAACCTACGAGCAGTACTTC.

The chain is built from TRBV9 and TRBJ2-1, with D perhaps matching TRBD2 (7 bases). The CDR3 is 14 residues long. Deletions cut 2 bases from V and 7 bases from J, with 13 bases between. The germline gives CDR1 SGDLS, CDR2 YYNGEE. In DNA, the CDR3 is TGTGCCAGCAGCGTCGGACTAGGGGGGAATGAGCAGTTCTTC. This gives the protein CASSVGLGGNEQFF.

This clone was found once. The CDR3: CAWSVDRDYGYTF. The CDR3 nucleotides are TGTGCCTGGAGTGTGGACAGGGACTATGGCTACACCTTC. The V call is TRBV30, the J call TRBJ1-2; 8 bases map to TRBD1. The length of the CDR3 is 13 residues. V gave up 0 bases and J gave up 3 bases; unmatched junction bases: 0. CDR1 is GTSNPN and CDR2 is SVGIG in the germline V gene (reference sequence). Full variable domain (rest looked up from reference TRBV30 and TRBJ1-2): SQTIHQWPATLVQPVGSPLSLECTVEGTSNPNLYWYRQAAGRGLQLLFYSVGIGQISSEVPQNLSASRPQDRQFILSSKKLLLSDSGFYLCAWSVDRDYGYTFGSGTRLTVV.

This clone has a single count. The chain couples TRBV6-2 or TRBV6-3 to TRBJ2-3; D tentatively reads TRBD1 or TRBD2 (5 bases each). V was clipped by 5 bases and J by 0 bases, with 12 bases between them. The CDR3 loop spans 15 amino acids. CDR1 is MNHEY and CDR2 is SVGEGT in the germline V gene. CDR3 coding DNA: TGTGCCAGCAGTGGGTCGGGGCAGAGCACAGATACGCAGTATTTT. Protein: CASSGSGQSTDTQYF.

The gene calls are TRBV2 and TRBJ1-1, with D unresolved. The CDR3 is 15 amino acids. Deletions cut 2 bases from V and 5 bases from J, with 15 bases between. Germline V gene lookup returns CDR1 SNHLY and CDR2 FYNNEI. DNA for the CDR3: TGTGCCAGCAGTGAATTCTGGACGTTGAGGACTGAAGCTTTCTTT. This codes for CASSEFWTLRTEAFF.

The V gene is TRBV7-8, the J gene TRBJ1-2; D may be TRBD1 (6 bases). This CDR3 contains 15 residues. CDR1 and CDR2 (germline): SGHVS, FQNEAQ. Deletions cut 1 base from V and 9 bases from J, with 18 bases between. For the CDR3, the DNA is TGTGCCAGCAGCTTAGTCCAAGGGGGGCCTAGTCGCTACACCTTC. As protein: CASSLVQGGPSRYTF.

The rearrangement links TRBV5-1 to TRBJ1-5; 7 bases map to TRBD1. Germline V gene lookup returns CDR1 SGHRS and CDR2 YFSETQ. CDR3 size: 14 residues. V dropped 3 bases and J dropped 3; count of bases not matched to a gene: 3. The CDR3 DNA reads as TGCGCCAGCAGCTCCGGGACAGACAATCAGCCCCAGCATTTT. Translation: CASSSGTDNQPQHF.

The chain is built from TRBV15 and TRBJ2-7; D not resolved. The CDR3 is 13 amino acids. V lost 0 bases and J 3 bases, leaving 6 bases between the germline ends. Germline V lookup: CDR1 LNHNV, CDR2 YYDKDF (reference sequence). This CDR3 is CATSREALYEQYF. CDR3 DNA: TGTGCCACCAGCAGAGAAGCGCTCTACGAGCAGTACTTC. Based on the CDR3 plus reference TRBV15 and TRBJ2-7, the full variable domain is DAMVIQNPRYQVTQFGKPVTLSCSQTLNHNVMYWYQQKSSQAPKLLFHYYDKDFNNEADTPDNFQSRRPNTSFCFLDIRSPGLGDTAMYLCATSREALYEQYFGPGTRLTVT.

CDR3 nucleotides: TGTGCCAGTAGTATGTATCAGGCGGGAGGTCCCTACGAGCAGTACTTC. Its protein product is CASSMYQAGGPYEQYF. V is TRBV19 and J is TRBJ2-7; 8 bases map to TRBD2. Unmatched junction bases numbered 9, after V lost 3 bases and J lost 2 bases. The germline CDR1 and CDR2 sequences are LNHDA and SQIVND (reference sequence). The CDR3 extends over 16 amino acids.

This chain connects TRBV28 to TRBJ1-3; tentative D call: TRBD1 (5 bases). The CDR3 consists of 16 residues. The V end was cut by 5 bases, the J end by 0 bases, with 14 bases between. Looked up from germline, CDR1 is MDHEN and CDR2 is SYDVKM. Written as DNA, the CDR3 is TGTGCCAGCAGTAGCCTAACAGGTATCTCTGGAAACACCATATATTTT. Protein sequence: CASSSLTGISGNTIYF.

V and J are TRBV9 and TRBJ2-3; 13 bases are a match to TRBD2. Trimming took 3 bases from V and 5 from J; bases not matched to a gene: 3. This CDR3 has 15 residues. Germline-derived CDR1 and CDR2 are SGDLS and YYNGEE. The CDR3 nucleotides are TGTGCCAGCAGCGAGGGACTAGCGGGAAGAGATACGCAGTATTTT. It codes for CASSEGLAGRDTQYF.

The V gene is TRBV15, the J gene TRBJ1-5, with TRBD1 matching 8 bases. Germline trimming cut 0 bases from V and 0 bases from J; bases unmatched to any gene: 4. CDR3 length: 17 residues. Germline V CDR1 and CDR2: LNHNV, YYDKDF (reference sequence). The CDR3 region is CATSRDKGTGSNQPQHF. CDR3 coding DNA: TGTGCCACCAGCAGAGATAAAGGGACAGGTAGCAATCAGCCCCAGCATTTT.

The chain has TRBV7-9 and TRBJ2-3; 11 nucleotides agree with TRBD1. There are 16 residues in the CDR3. Germline CDR1 SEHNR, CDR2 FQNEAQ (reference sequence). With 4 bases clipped from V and 2 bases from J, the junction kept 5 bases outside the gene matches. CDR3 coding DNA: TGTGCCAGCAGCTCGGGGACAGGGGGGTCCACAGATACGCAGTATTTT. This translates into CASSSGTGGSTDTQYF.

The J gene is TRBJ2-1, the V gene TRBV5-4; D could derive from TRBD1 or TRBD2 (5 bases each). The V gene's germline CDR1 is SGHNT and CDR2 YYREEE (reference sequence). The CDR3 contains 14 residues. Trimming removed 1 base from V and 2 bases from J, with 7 bases in between. The DNA of the CDR3 is TGTGCCAGCAGCTTGACGGGACCCTACAATGAGCAGTTCTTC. This translates into CASSLTGPYNEQFF.

V is TRBV7-2 and J is TRBJ2-7; the D is unclear. Germline assignment: CDR1 SGHTA and CDR2 FQGNSA. V was cut by 2 bases and J by 0 bases, with 5 bases left in between. CDR3 size: 13 residues. For the CDR3, the DNA is TGTGCCAGCAGCTTAATAAACTCCTACGAGCAGTACTTC. Translating it yields CASSLINSYEQYF.

The V and J genes are TRBV7-3 and TRBJ2-3, with 11 bases matching TRBD2. The CDR3 is 16 residues long. Germline V gene data show CDR1 as SGHTA and CDR2 as FQGTGA. Unmatched junction bases numbered 4, after V lost 3 bases and J lost 2 bases. CDR3 nucleotides: TGTGCCAGCAGCTTCTTAGCGGGGGGGTTCACAGATACGCAGTATTTT. Amino acid sequence: CASSFLAGGFTDTQYF.

The chain has TRBV5-1 and TRBJ2-3, with 7 nucleotides matching TRBD2. The CDR3 runs to 15 residues. The germline CDR1 and CDR2 sequences are SGHRS and YFSETQ. The V gene end was trimmed by 3 bases and the J gene end by 2 bases; junction bases not matched to a gene: 6. The CDR3 region is CASSSSGDYTDTQYF. In DNA, the CDR3 is TGCGCCAGCAGCTCTAGCGGCGACTACACAGATACGCAGTATTTT.

V and J are TRBV6-5 and TRBJ1-2, with D possibly TRBD1 on 5 matching bases. The length of the CDR3 is 13 residues. Germline assignment: CDR1 MNHEY and CDR2 SVGAGI. The ends were cut back, 7 bases at V and 2 bases at J, with 11 bases in the middle. CDR3 nucleotide sequence: TGTGCCAGCACTAATCGGGGCAACTATGGCTACACCTTC. This gives the protein CASTNRGNYGYTF.

The CDR3 nucleotides are TGTGCCAGCAGTTTATCGATAGGGACAGGCGTCTCCTACGAGCAGTACTTC. Translation: CASSLSIGTGVSYEQYF. The genes are TRBV27 and TRBJ2-7; 8 bases line up with TRBD1. The germline gives CDR1 MNHEY, CDR2 SMNVEV (reference sequence). J gave up 0 bases and V 0 bases, and 7 bases lay outside the gene matches. This CDR3 has 17 residues.

The table lists this clone with a few counts. This sequence joins TRBV6-5 and TRBJ1-2; D might be TRBD1 (5 bases). This CDR3 has 12 amino acids. The V and J ends lost 6 bases and 4 bases respectively, with 9 bases between them. Per the germline V gene, CDR1 is MNHEY and CDR2 is SVGAGI. The CDR3 nucleotides read TGTGCCAGCAGGGGGACTACCTATGGCTACACCTTC. Its protein is CASRGTTYGYTF.

This clone has just a few counts. The chain links TRBV2 to TRBJ2-1; TRBD2 aligns across 11 bases. This CDR3 contains 16 residues. After removal of 2 bases from V and 7 bases from J, the junction contained 7 bases not matched to a gene. The germline CDR1 and CDR2 sequences are SNHLY and FYNNEI. The CDR3 sequence is CASSEPLAGGSNEQFF. CDR3 in DNA: TGTGCCAGCAGTGAACCCCTAGCGGGAGGTTCAAATGAGCAGTTCTTC. Full variable domain (missing parts from reference TRBV2 and TRBJ2-1): EPEVTQTPSHQVTQMGQEVILRCVPISNHLYFYWYRQILGQKVEFLVSFYNNEISEKSEIFDDQFSVERPDGSNFTLKIRSTKLEDSAMYFCASSEPLAGGSNEQFFGPGTRLTVL.

The V call is TRBV6-5, the J call TRBJ1-4; D perhaps matches TRBD1 (6 bases). V lost 10 bases to trimming and J lost 2 bases, with 11 bases between them. The length of the CDR3 is 13 residues. Germline V gene data show CDR1 as MNHEY and CDR2 as SVGAGI. The CDR3: CATRTATNEKLFF. CDR3 sequence (DNA): TGTGCCACCCGGACAGCTACTAATGAAAAACTGTTTTTT.

The chain has TRBV5-1 and TRBJ1-1; no clear D. The V end was cut by 10 bases, the J end by 1 base, with 14 bases between. Germline values: CDR1 SGHRS, CDR2 YFSETQ. There are 13 residues in the CDR3. The CDR3 spells CASHPVWNTEAFF. The CDR3 DNA reads as TGCGCCTCCCACCCCGTGTGGAACACTGAAGCTTTCTTT.

The chain uses TRBV5-1 and TRBJ2-1, with D maybe TRBD1 (6 bases). In germline, CDR1 is SGHRS, CDR2 YFSETQ. The V end was cut by 1 base, the J end by 2 bases, with 13 bases between. This CDR3 has 16 residues. The chain's CDR3 is CASSLLDSLTYNEQFF. The CDR3 nucleotides read TGCGCCAGCAGCTTGTTGGACAGTCTAACCTACAATGAGCAGTTCTTC.

J is TRBJ1-5 and V is TRBV15, with D maybe TRBD1 (5 bases). In germline, CDR1 is LNHNV, CDR2 YYDKDF (reference sequence). The CDR3 is 15 amino acids. V was pared by 3 bases and J by 0 bases, with 9 bases between. The CDR3 loop is CATSSLDNSNQPQHF. CDR3 nucleotide sequence: TGTGCCACCAGCAGTTTGGACAATAGCAATCAGCCCCAGCATTTT.